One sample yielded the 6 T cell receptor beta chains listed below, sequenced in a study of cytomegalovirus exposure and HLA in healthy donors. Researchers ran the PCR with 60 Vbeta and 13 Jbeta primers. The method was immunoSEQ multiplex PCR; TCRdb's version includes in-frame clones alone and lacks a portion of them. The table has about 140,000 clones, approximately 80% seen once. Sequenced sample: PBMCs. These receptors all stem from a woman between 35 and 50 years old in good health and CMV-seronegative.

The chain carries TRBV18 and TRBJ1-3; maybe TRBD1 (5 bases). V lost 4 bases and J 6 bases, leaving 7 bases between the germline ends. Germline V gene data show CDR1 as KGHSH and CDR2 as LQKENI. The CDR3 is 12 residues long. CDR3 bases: TGTGCCAGCTCACTCAGGGAAAACACCATATATTTT. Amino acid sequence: CASSLRENTIYF.

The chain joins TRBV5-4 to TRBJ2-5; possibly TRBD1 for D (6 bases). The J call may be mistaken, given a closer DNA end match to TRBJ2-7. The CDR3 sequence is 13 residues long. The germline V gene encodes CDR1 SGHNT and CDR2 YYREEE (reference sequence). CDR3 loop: CASFRQENYEQYF. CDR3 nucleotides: TGTGCCAGCTTCAGACAGGAGAACTACGAGCAGTACTTC.

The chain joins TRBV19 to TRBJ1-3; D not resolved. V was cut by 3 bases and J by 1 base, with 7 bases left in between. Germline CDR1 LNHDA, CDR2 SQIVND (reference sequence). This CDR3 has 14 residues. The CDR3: CASSMYSSGNTIYF. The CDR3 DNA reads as TGTGCCAGTAGTATGTACAGTTCTGGAAACACCATATATTTT.

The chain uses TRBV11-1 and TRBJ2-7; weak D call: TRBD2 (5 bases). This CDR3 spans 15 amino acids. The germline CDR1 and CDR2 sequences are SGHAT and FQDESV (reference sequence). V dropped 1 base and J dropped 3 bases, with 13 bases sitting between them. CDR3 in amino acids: CASSLGPGNHYEQYF. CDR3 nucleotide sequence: TGTGCCAGCAGCTTAGGACCCGGGAACCACTACGAGCAGTACTTC.

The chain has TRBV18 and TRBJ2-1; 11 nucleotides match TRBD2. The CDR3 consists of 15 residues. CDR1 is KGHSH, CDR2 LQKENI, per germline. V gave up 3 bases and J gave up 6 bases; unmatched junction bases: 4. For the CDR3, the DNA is TGTGCCAGCTCACCTACTAGCGGGAGTAGCAATGAGCAGTTCTTC. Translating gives CASSPTSGSSNEQFF.

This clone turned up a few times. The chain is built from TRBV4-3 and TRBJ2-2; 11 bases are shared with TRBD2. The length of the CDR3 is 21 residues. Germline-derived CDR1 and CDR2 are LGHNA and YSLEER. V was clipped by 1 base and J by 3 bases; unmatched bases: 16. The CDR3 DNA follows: TGCGCCAGCAGCCAAGTTATCATCAGCTACACTAGCGGGAGTTACACCGGGGAGCTGTTTTTT. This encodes CASSQVIISYTSGSYTGELFF.